This passage covers 5 T cell receptor beta chains from one sample sequenced in a study of blood T cells in healthy people across ages. A sample-barcoded 5' primer and a J-beta primer mix were used in a second PCR of roughly 7 to 11 cycles. MiXCR was run by TCRdb on the 5' RACE reads, yielding one entry per CDR3 protein. There are about 680,000 distinct CDR3 sequences in the sample; 49% occur only once, and about 32% lies in the top ten. The source material was blood. The receptors were gathered from a woman aged 60 to 75 in good health.

V is TRBV7-9 and J is TRBJ2-3; D is unclear. Germline V gene data show CDR1 as SEHNR and CDR2 as FQNEAQ (reference sequence). Trimming took off 3 bases at V and 0 bases at J, with 10 bases between the two ends. CDR3 length equals 15 residues. CDR3 sequence: CASSFQHPSTDTQYF. CDR3 DNA: TGTGCCAGCAGCTTCCAGCACCCTAGCACAGATACGCAGTATTTT. The variable domain in full, with the rest retrieved from reference TRBV7-9 and TRBJ2-3, is DTGVSQNPRHKITKRGQNVTFRCDPISEHNRLYWYRQTLGQGPEFLTYFQNEAQLEKSRLLSDRFSAERPKGSFSTLEIQRTEQGDSAMYLCASSFQHPSTDTQYFGPGTRLTVL.

As concerns this clonotype: One end of the junction fails to match germline, which may point to a read error. The chain employs TRBV28 and TRBJ2-3; possible D gene TRBD1, 5 bases. CDR3 length equals 15 residues. The germline CDR1 and CDR2 sequences are MDHEN and SYDVKM. Here the CDR3 DNA reads TGTGCCAGCACCACCTTCTCGCAGTCCACAGGTACGCAGTATTTT. Amino acids: CASTTFSQSTGTQYF.

This clonotype was seen a few times. The genes are TRBV7-2 and TRBJ1-5; the D gene is possibly TRBD1 (5 bases). The germline V gene encodes CDR1 SGHTA and CDR2 FQGNSA. The CDR3 totals 15 residues. Trimming took 2 bases from V and 7 from J, leaving 15 bases between them. The CDR3 region is CASSLIPQGDQPQHF. The CDR3 coding sequence is TGTGCCAGCAGCTTAATTCCCCAGGGAGACCAGCCCCAGCATTTT.

The chain joins TRBV7-8 to TRBJ2-5; tentatively, D is TRBD2 (5 bases). V shed 1 base and J shed 0 bases, with 9 bases lying between them. CDR3 size: 15 residues. Germline V lookup: CDR1 SGHVS, CDR2 FQNEAQ. Written as DNA, the CDR3 is TGTGCCAGCAGCTTAGGGAGCGGAGACCAAGAGACCCAGTACTTC. Translation: CASSLGSGDQETQYF.

This chain joins TRBV10-2 and TRBJ2-5, with 11 bases lining up with TRBD2. The DNA end is more similar to TRBJ2-7, so the J call may be wrong. CDR1 is WSHSY and CDR2 is SAAADI in the germline V gene. The CDR3 sequence is 13 residues long. Here the CDR3 reads CASGSGRAYEQYF. The CDR3 nucleotides read TGCGCCAGCGGTAGCGGGAGGGCTTACGAGCAGTACTTC.